The 3 T cell receptor beta chains below were found in one sample sequenced in a study of T cell responses to AZD1222 COVID-19 vaccine. Assay used: immunoSEQ multiplex PCR; TCRdb lists only in-frame clones, some missing. The data contain roughly 180,000 clones, 90% to 95% of them singletons. The specimen was peripheral blood, collected 28 days after the second dose of the MenACWY control vaccine. The origin of the receptors is an adult who received the MenACWY meningococcal vaccine as a control.

Comments on this clone: A read error is possible here, since a much larger clone lies one base away. V gene TRBV4-2 combines with J gene TRBJ1-1; D uncertain. The V and J ends lost 0 bases and 1 base respectively, with 6 bases between them. This CDR3 is 14 amino acids long. The germline gives CDR1 LGHNA, CDR2 YNFKEQ. In nucleotides, the CDR3 is TGTGCCAGCAGCCAAGATCGGCAGAACACTGAAGCTTTCTTT. Translated: CASSQDRQNTEAFF.

The V gene is TRBV10-1, the J gene TRBJ1-2, with unresolved D. In germline, CDR1 is WNHNN, CDR2 SYGVQD (reference sequence). This CDR3 comprises 14 residues. Trimming took off 4 bases at V and 0 bases at J, with 9 bases between the two ends. Here the CDR3 DNA reads TGCGCCAGCAGTGCGAGGACCGCTAACTATGGCTACACCTTC. This encodes CASSARTANYGYTF.

The chain couples TRBV27 to TRBJ1-5, with TRBD1 matching 11 bases. The V segment lost 6 bases and the J segment 6 bases; nucleotides outside the gene matches: 7. CDR1 MNHEY and CDR2 SMNVEV come from the germline V gene (reference sequence). This CDR3 region has 15 residues. In nucleotides, the CDR3 is TGTGCCAGCAGCCGGGACAGGGGGATGGGTCAGCCCCAGCATTTT. It codes for CASSRDRGMGQPQHF.